One sample yielded the 24 T cell receptor beta chains listed below, sequenced in a study of T cell responses to AZD1222 COVID-19 vaccine. Sequenced by immunoSEQ multiplex PCR; TCRdb stores in-frame clones only, minus some. The data contain about 31,000 clones, around nine tenths of them singletons. The starting material was peripheral blood, obtained 28 days after the second AZD1222 dose. These receptors originate from an adult who received the AZD1222 COVID-19 vaccine.

This chain uses TRBV6-1 with TRBJ2-1, with 9 bases lining up with TRBD1. V gave up 0 bases and J gave up 8 bases; unmatched junction bases: 8. The germline V gene has CDR1 MNHNS and CDR2 SASEGT. This CDR3 comprises 16 residues. In DNA form, the CDR3 reads TGTGCCAGCAGTGAAGCGGGGACAGGGATTATTGATGAGCAGTTCTTC. Protein product: CASSEAGTGIIDEQFF.

The chain employs TRBV9 and TRBJ1-3; TRBD1 is a possible D gene (6 bases). The CDR3 contains 14 residues. The germline V gene has CDR1 SGDLS and CDR2 YYNGEE. V lost 0 bases and J 2 bases, leaving 6 bases between the germline ends. CDR3 coding DNA: TGTGCCAGCAGCGTAGACAGGGCTGGAAACACCATATATTTT. Encoded protein: CASSVDRAGNTIYF.

This chain connects TRBV12-3 or TRBV12-4 to TRBJ2-1, with D unclear. This CDR3 has 12 amino acids. Deletions cut 3 bases from V and 15 bases from J, with 15 bases between. In DNA, the CDR3 is TGTGCCAGCAGTTTTTCGATGGACCAAGGGTTCTTC. Amino acids: CASSFSMDQGFF.

J is TRBJ1-1 and V is TRBV7-9; no firm D call. This CDR3 contains 13 residues. V was trimmed by 2 bases and J by 1 base, leaving 5 bases between them. The germline V gene encodes CDR1 SEHNR and CDR2 FQNEAQ (reference sequence). In DNA form, the CDR3 reads TGTGCCAGCAGCTTATCAGCGAACACTGAAGCTTTCTTT. This translates into CASSLSANTEAFF.

This rearrangement joins TRBV19 to TRBJ1-5; a weak D match, TRBD1 (5 bases). V was trimmed by 3 bases and J by 6 bases, leaving 15 bases between them. The CDR3 totals 15 residues. Germline-derived CDR1 and CDR2 are LNHDA and SQIVND (reference sequence). CDR3 coding DNA: TGTGCCAGTAGTATTATACACGGTGGGGGTCAGCCCCAGCATTTT. This translates into CASSIIHGGGQPQHF. Looking up the rest from reference TRBV19 and TRBJ1-5 gives the full variable domain: DGGITQSPKYLFRKEGQNVTLSCEQNLNHDAMYWYRQDPGQGLRLIYYSQIVNDFQKGDIAEGYSVSREKKESFPLTVTSAQKNPTAFYLCASSIIHGGGQPQHFGDGTRLSIL.

This clone was picked up one time. V gene TRBV11-2 combines with J gene TRBJ1-2; D not resolved. This CDR3 is built from 12 residues. V was trimmed by 2 bases and J by 1 base, leaving 2 bases between them. The V gene's germline CDR1 is SGHAT and CDR2 FQNNGV. The CDR3 here is CASSLNNYGYTF. DNA for the CDR3: TGTGCCAGCAGCTTAAATAACTATGGCTACACCTTC.

The chain uses TRBV6-5 and TRBJ2-7; a possible D gene is TRBD1 (6 bases). V shed 4 bases and J shed 2 bases, with 15 bases lying between them. Germline assignment: CDR1 MNHEY and CDR2 SVGAGI. CDR3 length: 15 residues. The CDR3 bases are TGTGCCAGCAGTTCCCGAACTACAGGGACCTACGAGCAGTACTTC. Residues: CASSSRTTGTYEQYF.

The chain carries TRBV27 and TRBJ1-1, with no clear D. This CDR3 has 13 amino acids. Germline CDR1 and CDR2: MNHEY and SMNVEV (reference sequence). V lost 3 bases and J lost 3, with 8 bases in between. The CDR3 reads CASSFASDTEAFF. CDR3 nucleotides: TGTGCCAGCAGTTTCGCTTCGGACACTGAAGCTTTCTTT.

This clone was seen once. The chain has TRBV9 and TRBJ2-2; D unclear. Per the germline V gene, CDR1 is SGDLS and CDR2 is YYNGEE. CDR3 length: 16 residues. The V and J ends lost 0 bases and 0 bases respectively, with 9 bases between them. CDR3 region: CASSVDGSPNTGELFF. Here the CDR3 DNA reads TGTGCCAGCAGCGTAGATGGGTCTCCGAACACCGGGGAGCTGTTTTTT.

This clone was picked up one time. This chain joins TRBV9 and TRBJ2-2; maybe TRBD2 (5 bases). Trimming cost V 4 bases and J 1 base, with 14 bases left between them. The germline V gene has CDR1 SGDLS and CDR2 YYNGEE. CDR3 length: 16 residues. CDR3 residues: CASSPRGGGNTGELFF. The CDR3 DNA follows: TGTGCCAGCAGCCCCCGCGGAGGAGGGAACACCGGGGAGCTGTTTTTT.

This clone was seen once. V gene TRBV28 combines with J gene TRBJ2-2; a possible D gene is TRBD1 (6 bases). Germline V gives CDR1 MDHEN, CDR2 SYDVKM. The CDR3 sequence is 17 residues long. V was pared by 5 bases and J by 4 bases, with 20 bases between. In DNA form, the CDR3 reads TGTGCCAGCAGTACTCCCCCGGGGACACGGACCACCGGGGAGCTGTTTTTT. Its translation is CASSTPPGTRTTGELFF.

This sequence joins TRBV5-8 and TRBJ2-2, with TRBD1 as a possible D gene (6 bases). Germline V lookup: CDR1 SGHTS, CDR2 YDEGEE. Trimming stripped 2 bases from V and 0 bases from J, with 11 bases between. The CDR3 totals 16 residues. CDR3 coding DNA: TGTGCCAGCAGCTTCTACAGGGCCGCGAACACCGGGGAGCTGTTTTTT. As protein: CASSFYRAANTGELFF.

The rearrangement uses TRBV11-2 and TRBJ2-3; a possible D gene is TRBD2 (5 bases). Germline assignment: CDR1 SGHAT and CDR2 FQNNGV. Trimming stripped 2 bases from V and 0 bases from J, with 12 bases between. The CDR3 covers 16 residues. The DNA for the CDR3 is TGTGCCAGCAGCTTAAACCCGGGGTCAAGCACAGATACGCAGTATTTT. Translated: CASSLNPGSSTDTQYF.

This clone was seen a handful of times. The rearrangement joins TRBV6-2 or TRBV6-3 to TRBJ2-3; D gene ambiguous. This CDR3 contains 14 residues. V was clipped by 0 bases and J by 2 bases, with 6 bases between them. Germline V gene sequence: CDR1 MNHEY, CDR2 SVGEGT. Here the CDR3 reads CASSYSAFTDTQYF. The CDR3 DNA sequence: TGTGCCAGCAGTTACTCTGCGTTCACAGATACGCAGTATTTT.

This clone has a handful of counts. This chain connects TRBV29-1 to TRBJ2-7; the match to TRBD1 covers 10 bases. From germline, CDR1 is SQVTM and CDR2 ANQGSEA. The CDR3 extends over 13 amino acids. V trimming: 5 bases; J trimming: 2 bases; junction bases outside the gene matches: 3. The CDR3 reads CSVRDRGPYEQYF. CDR3 sequence (DNA): TGCAGCGTTAGGGACAGGGGACCCTACGAGCAGTACTTC.

The rearrangement joins TRBV10-3 to TRBJ2-7; D ambiguous. The ends were cut back, 0 bases at V and 7 bases at J, with 13 bases in the middle. Per the germline V gene, CDR1 is ENHRY and CDR2 is SYGVKD. This CDR3 is 14 amino acids long. For the CDR3, the DNA is TGTGCCATCAGTGAGTCTGGGAAGGTAGGGGAGCAGTACTTC. It yields the protein CAISESGKVGEQYF.

This clone was recorded once. CDR3 DNA sequence: TGTGCCAGCAGCTTAGTCGGGGCAGGGGGAAGCACAGATACGCAGTATTTT. Translated: CASSLVGAGGSTDTQYF. The chain links TRBV7-2 to TRBJ2-3; 7 positions match TRBD1. The J segment lost 0 bases and the V segment lost 1 base, leaving 7 bases of the junction unmatched. CDR3 size: 17 residues. Germline-derived CDR1 and CDR2 are SGHTA and FQGNSA.

This chain connects TRBV4-2 to TRBJ2-6; D is uncertain. The germline CDR1 and CDR2 sequences are LGHNA and YNFKEQ. Deletions cut 0 bases from V and 0 bases from J, with 6 bases between. This CDR3 region has 16 residues. The CDR3: CASSQDISSGANVLTF. In nucleotides, the CDR3 is TGTGCCAGCAGCCAAGACATCTCCTCTGGGGCCAACGTCCTGACTTTC.

This clone showed up just a few times. The chain couples TRBV12-3 or TRBV12-4 to TRBJ1-1; TRBD1 might be the D (5 bases). The CDR3 is 13 amino acids. Between the trimmed V and J ends, which lost 2 bases and 1 base, there was a span of 5 bases. CDR3 sequence: CASSLQGNTEAFF. The DNA of the CDR3 is TGTGCCAGCAGTTTACAGGGGAACACTGAAGCTTTCTTT.

The V gene is TRBV28, the J gene TRBJ1-2; 7 nucleotides line up with TRBD1. Germline V gives CDR1 MDHEN, CDR2 SYDVKM. After removal of 3 bases from V and 6 bases from J, the junction contained 4 bases not matched to a gene. The CDR3 is 13 amino acids. The CDR3 protein is CASSLPQGDGYTF. In nucleotides, the CDR3 is TGTGCCAGCAGTTTGCCTCAGGGGGATGGCTACACCTTC.

The gene calls are TRBV6-5 and TRBJ2-7, with TRBD1 matching over 8 bases. The CDR3 is 14 amino acids. The germline gives CDR1 MNHEY, CDR2 SVGAGI. With V trimmed by 5 bases and J by 3 bases, 6 bases remained unmatched. CDR3 DNA sequence: TGTGCCAGCAGTAGGGACAGGAATTTCTACGAGCAGTACTTC. Its protein is CASSRDRNFYEQYF.

The chain combines TRBV9 with TRBJ1-2; a weak D match, TRBD1 (6 bases). The germline V gene encodes CDR1 SGDLS and CDR2 YYNGEE. CDR3 length: 14 residues. The V and J ends lost 3 bases and 4 bases respectively, with 13 bases between them. The CDR3 sequence is CASSASTGSYGYTF. The CDR3, as DNA: TGTGCCAGCAGCGCAAGTACAGGGAGCTATGGCTACACCTTC.

The rearrangement links TRBV5-1 to TRBJ2-7; weak D call: TRBD1 (6 bases). V was shortened by 4 bases and J by 6 bases, with 17 bases between the two germline ends. CDR1 and CDR2 from the germline V gene are SGHRS and YFSETQ. There are 14 residues in the CDR3. Written as DNA, the CDR3 is TGCGCCAGCAGCCCCGGACAGAGCCGAGGCGAGCAGTACTTC. This codes for CASSPGQSRGEQYF.

This clone appeared a single time. The chain is built from TRBV5-1 and TRBJ1-2; weak D call: TRBD1 (6 bases). The CDR3 runs 11 residues. Trimming took 5 bases from V and 9 from J, leaving 11 bases between them. Germline V gene sequence: CDR1 SGHRS, CDR2 YFSETQ. CDR3 DNA: TGCGCCAGCAGAAATCAGGGGAGCTACACCTTC. Encoded protein: CASRNQGSYTF.